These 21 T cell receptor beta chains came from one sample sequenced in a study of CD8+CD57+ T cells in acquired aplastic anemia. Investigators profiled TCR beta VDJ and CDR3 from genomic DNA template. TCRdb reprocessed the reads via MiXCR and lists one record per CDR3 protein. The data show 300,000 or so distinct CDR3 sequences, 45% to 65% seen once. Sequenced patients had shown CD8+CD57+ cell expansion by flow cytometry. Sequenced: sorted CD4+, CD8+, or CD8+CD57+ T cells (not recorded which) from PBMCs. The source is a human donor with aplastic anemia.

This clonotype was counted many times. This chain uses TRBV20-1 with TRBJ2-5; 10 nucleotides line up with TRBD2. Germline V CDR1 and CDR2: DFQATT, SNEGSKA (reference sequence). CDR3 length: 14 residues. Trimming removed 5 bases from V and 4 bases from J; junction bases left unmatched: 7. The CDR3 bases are TGCAGTGCTTTCCCGGCTAGCGGGAGAGAGACCCAGTACTTC. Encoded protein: CSAFPASGRETQYF.

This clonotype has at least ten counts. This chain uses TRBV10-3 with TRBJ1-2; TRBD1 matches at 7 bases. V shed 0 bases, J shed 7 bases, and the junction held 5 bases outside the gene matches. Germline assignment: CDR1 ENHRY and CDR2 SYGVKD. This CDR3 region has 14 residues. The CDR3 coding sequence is TGTGCCATCAGTGAGTCAGACAGGGCGTCTGGCTACACCTTC. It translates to CAISESDRASGYTF.

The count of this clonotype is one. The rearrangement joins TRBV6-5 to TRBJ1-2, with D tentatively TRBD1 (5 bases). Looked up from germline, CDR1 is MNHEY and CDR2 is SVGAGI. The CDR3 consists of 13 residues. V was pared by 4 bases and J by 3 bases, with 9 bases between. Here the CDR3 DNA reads TGTGCCAGCAGTTTCGCCAGGGACTATGGCTACACCTTC. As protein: CASSFARDYGYTF.

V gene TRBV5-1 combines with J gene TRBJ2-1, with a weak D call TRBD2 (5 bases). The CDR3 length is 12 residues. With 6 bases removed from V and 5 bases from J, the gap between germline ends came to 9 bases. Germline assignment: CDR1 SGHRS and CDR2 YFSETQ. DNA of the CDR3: TGCGCCAGCACCCTAGCCGACAATGAGCAGTTCTTC. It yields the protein CASTLADNEQFF. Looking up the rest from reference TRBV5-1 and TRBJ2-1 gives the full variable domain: KAGVTQTPRYLIKTRGQQVTLSCSPISGHRSVSWYQQTPGQGLQFLFEYFSETQRNKGNFPGRFSGRQFSNSRSEMNVSTLELGDSALYLCASTLADNEQFFGPGTRLTVL.

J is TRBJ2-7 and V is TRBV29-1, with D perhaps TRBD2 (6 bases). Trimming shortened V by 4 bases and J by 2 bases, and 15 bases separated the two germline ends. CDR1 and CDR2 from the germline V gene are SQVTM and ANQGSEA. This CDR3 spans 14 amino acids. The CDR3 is CSVAFHSGAYEQYF. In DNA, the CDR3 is TGCAGCGTTGCCTTCCATAGCGGAGCCTACGAGCAGTACTTC.

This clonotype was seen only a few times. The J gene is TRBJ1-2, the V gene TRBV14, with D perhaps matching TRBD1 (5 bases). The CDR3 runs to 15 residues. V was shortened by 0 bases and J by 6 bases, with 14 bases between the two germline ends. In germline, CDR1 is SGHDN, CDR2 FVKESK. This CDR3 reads CASSQEPWAGHGYTF. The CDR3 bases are TGTGCCAGCAGCCAAGAGCCTTGGGCAGGGCATGGCTACACCTTC.

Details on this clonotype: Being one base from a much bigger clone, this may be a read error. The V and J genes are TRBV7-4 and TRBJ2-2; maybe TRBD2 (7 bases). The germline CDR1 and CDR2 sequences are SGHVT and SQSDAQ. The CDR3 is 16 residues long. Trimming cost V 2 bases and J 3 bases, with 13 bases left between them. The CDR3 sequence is CASSLWEGGDTGELFF. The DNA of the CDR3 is TGTGCCAGCAGCTTATGGGAGGGGGGGGACACCGGGGAGCTGTTTTTT.

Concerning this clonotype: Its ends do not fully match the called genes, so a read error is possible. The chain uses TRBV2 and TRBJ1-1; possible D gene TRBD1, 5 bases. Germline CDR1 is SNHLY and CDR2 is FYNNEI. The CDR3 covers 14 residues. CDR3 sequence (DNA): TGTGCCAGCAGTGTGGGGGGAAGGGACGCTGAGGCTTTCTTT. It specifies CASSVGGRDAEAFF.

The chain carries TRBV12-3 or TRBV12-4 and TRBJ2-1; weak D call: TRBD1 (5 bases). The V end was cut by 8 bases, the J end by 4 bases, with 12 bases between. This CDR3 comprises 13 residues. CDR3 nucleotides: TGTGCCAGCCTGGCAGGGCGGTACAATGAGCAGTTCTTC. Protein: CASLAGRYNEQFF.

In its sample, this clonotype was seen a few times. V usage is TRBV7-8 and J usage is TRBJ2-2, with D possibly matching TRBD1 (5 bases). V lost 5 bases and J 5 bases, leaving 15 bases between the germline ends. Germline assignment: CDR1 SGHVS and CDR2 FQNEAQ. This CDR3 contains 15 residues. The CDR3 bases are TGTGCCAGCAGCCAACGTAATACAGGAACCGGGGAGCTGTTTTTT. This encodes CASSQRNTGTGELFF.

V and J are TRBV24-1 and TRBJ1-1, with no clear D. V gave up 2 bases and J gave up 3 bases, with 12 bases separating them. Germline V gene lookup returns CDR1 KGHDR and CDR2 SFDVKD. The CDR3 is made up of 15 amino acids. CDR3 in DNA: TGTGCCACCAGTGATTCCCGAGTAAGGGACACTGAAGCTTTCTTT. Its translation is CATSDSRVRDTEAFF.

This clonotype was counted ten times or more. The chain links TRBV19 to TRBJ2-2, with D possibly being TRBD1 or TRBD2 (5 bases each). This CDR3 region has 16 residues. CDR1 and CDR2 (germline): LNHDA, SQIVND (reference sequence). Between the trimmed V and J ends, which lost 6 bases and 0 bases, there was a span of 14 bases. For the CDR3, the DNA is TGTGCCAGTAGCACACCCCGGGGCACGAACACCGGGGAGCTGTTTTTT. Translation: CASSTPRGTNTGELFF.

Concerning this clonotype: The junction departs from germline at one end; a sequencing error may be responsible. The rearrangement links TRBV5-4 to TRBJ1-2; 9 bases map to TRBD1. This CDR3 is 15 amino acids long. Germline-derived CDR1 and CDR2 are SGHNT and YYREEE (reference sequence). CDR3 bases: TGTGCCAGCAGCCCCCGGACAGGGGATAACTACGGCTACACCTTC. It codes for CASSPRTGDNYGYTF.

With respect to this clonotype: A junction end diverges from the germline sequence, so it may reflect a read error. This CDR3 reads CSARGQGDAKNIQYF. Here the CDR3 DNA reads TGCAGTGCCAGAGGACAGGGAGATGCCAAAAACATTCAGTACTTC. The chain links TRBV20-1 to TRBJ2-4; 8 nucleotides line up with TRBD1. The germline V gene has CDR1 DFQATT and CDR2 SNEGSKA (reference sequence). The CDR3 totals 15 residues.

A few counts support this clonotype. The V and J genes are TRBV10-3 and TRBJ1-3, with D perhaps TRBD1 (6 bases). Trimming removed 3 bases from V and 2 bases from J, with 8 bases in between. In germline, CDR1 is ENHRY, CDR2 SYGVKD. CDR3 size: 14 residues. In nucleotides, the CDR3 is TGTGCCATCAGTGACCAGGGGACTGGAAACACCATATATTTT. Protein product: CAISDQGTGNTIYF.

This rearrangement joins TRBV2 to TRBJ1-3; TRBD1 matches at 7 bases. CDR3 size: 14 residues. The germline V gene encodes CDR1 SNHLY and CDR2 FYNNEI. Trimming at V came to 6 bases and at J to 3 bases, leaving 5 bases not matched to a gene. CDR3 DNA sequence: TGTGCCAGCAGCGAGGGGGCCTTTGGAAACACCATATATTTT. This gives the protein CASSEGAFGNTIYF. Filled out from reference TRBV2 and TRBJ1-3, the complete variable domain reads EPEVTQTPSHQVTQMGQEVILRCVPISNHLYFYWYRQILGQKVEFLVSFYNNEISEKSEIFDDQFSVERPDGSNFTLKIRSTKLEDSAMYFCASSEGAFGNTIYFGEGSWLTVV.

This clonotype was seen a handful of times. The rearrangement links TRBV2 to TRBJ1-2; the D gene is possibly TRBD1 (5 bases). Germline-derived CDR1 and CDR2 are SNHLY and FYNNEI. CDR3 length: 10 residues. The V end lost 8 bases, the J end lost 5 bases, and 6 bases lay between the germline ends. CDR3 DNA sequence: TGTGCCAGCGGGACTTATGGCTACACCTTC. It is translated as CASGTYGYTF.

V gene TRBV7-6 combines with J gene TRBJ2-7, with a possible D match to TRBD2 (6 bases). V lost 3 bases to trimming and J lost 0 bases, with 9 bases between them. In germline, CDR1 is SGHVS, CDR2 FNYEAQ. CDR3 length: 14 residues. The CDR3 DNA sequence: TGTGCCAGCAGCTTCGGGACTTCCTCCTACGAGCAGTACTTC. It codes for CASSFGTSSYEQYF.

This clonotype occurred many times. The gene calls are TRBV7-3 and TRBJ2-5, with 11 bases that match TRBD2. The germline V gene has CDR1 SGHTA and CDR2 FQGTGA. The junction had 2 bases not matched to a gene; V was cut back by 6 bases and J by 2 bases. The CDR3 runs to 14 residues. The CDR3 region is CASSRLAGQETQYF. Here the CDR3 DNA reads TGTGCCAGCAGTCGACTAGCGGGGCAAGAGACCCAGTACTTC.

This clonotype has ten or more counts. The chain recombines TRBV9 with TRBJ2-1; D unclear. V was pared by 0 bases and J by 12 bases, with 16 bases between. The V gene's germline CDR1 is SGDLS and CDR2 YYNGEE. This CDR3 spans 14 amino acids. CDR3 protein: CASSVEMGLNGQFF. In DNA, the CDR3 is TGTGCCAGCAGCGTAGAGATGGGGTTGAACGGGCAGTTCTTC.

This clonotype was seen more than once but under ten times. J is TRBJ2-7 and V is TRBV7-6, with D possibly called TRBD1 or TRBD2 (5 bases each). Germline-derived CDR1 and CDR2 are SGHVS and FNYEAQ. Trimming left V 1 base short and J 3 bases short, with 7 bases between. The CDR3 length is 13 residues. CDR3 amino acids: CASSLGGDYEQYF. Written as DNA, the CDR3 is TGTGCCAGCAGCTTAGGAGGGGACTACGAGCAGTACTTC.